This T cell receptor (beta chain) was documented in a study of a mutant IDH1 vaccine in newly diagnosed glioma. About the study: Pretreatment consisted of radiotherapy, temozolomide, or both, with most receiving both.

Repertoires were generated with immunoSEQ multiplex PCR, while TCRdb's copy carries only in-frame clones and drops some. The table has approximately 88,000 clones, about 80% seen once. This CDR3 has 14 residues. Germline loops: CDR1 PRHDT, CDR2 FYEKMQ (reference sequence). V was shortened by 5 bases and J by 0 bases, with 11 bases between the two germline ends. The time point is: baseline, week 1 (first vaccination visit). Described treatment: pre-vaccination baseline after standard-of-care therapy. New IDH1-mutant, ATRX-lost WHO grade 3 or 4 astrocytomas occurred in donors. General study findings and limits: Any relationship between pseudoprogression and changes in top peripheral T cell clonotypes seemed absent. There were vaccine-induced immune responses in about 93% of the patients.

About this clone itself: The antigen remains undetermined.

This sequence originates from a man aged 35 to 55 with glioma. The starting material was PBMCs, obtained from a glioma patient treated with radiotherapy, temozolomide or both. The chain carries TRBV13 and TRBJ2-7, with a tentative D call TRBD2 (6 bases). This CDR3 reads CASSLGRDSYEQYF. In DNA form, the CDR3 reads TGTGCCAGCAGCCTTGGGCGGGACTCCTACGAGCAGTACTTC. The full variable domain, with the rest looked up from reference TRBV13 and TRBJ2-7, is AAGVIQSPRHLIKEKRETATLKCYPIPRHDTVYWYQQGPGQDPQFLISFYEKMQSDKGSIPDRFSAQQFSDYHSELNMSSLELGDSALYFCASSLGRDSYEQYFGPGTRLTVT.